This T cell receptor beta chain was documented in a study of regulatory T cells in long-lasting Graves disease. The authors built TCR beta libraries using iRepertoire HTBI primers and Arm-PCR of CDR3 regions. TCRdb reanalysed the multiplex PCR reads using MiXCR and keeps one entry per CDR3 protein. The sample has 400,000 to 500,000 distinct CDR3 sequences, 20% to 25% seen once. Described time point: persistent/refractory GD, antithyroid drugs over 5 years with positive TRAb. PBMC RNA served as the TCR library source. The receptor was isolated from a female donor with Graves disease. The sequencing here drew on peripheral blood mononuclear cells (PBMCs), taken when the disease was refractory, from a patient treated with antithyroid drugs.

CDR3 DNA sequence: TGTGCCAGCAGTTTCGGCGCGGCGACTAGCACCAACAATGAGCAGTTCTTC. It is translated as CASSFGAATSTNNEQFF. The chain uses TRBV28 and TRBJ2-1, with TRBD2 matching 7 bases. This CDR3 has 17 residues. Germline CDR1 MDHEN, CDR2 SYDVKM. V trimming: 3 bases; J trimming: 5 bases; junction bases outside the gene matches: 13.